This T cell receptor (beta chain) originates from a study of blood T cells in healthy people across ages. Germline CDR1 SGHTA, CDR2 FQGNSA. Trimming took 1 base from V and 0 from J, leaving 10 bases between them. The CDR3 has 15 amino acids. The study, taken as a whole, reports: When one million T cells were used, diversity estimates were thought to be underestimates.

Donors were healthy Caucasian individuals from Russia aged about 6 to 100. Each individual donor underwent a draw of roughly 10 milliliters of peripheral blood. Every sample had a minimum of 7 million PBMCs isolated. A word on this clonotype: No antigen is known for it.

Alongside a J-beta primer mix, a sample-barcoded 5' primer served in a second PCR lasting about 7 to 11 cycles. One entry per CDR3 protein, called by TCRdb with MiXCR from the 5' RACE reads. The sample has about a million distinct CDR3 sequences, just over 50% seen once; the top ten hold about 22%. The chain employs TRBV7-2 and TRBJ2-7, with D uncertain. The sample was blood. The receptor was derived from a woman between 55 and 75 years old in good health. The CDR3 nucleotides are TGTGCCAGCAGCTTAGTGGCCGTGAGCTCCTACGAGCAGTACTTC. It encodes CASSLVAVSSYEQYF.